The clone carrying this T cell receptor beta chain was seen just once. These data belong to a study of shared clonotypes between healthy human individuals. The CDR3 is 15 residues long. V was shortened by 4 bases and J by 4 bases, with 14 bases between the two germline ends. CDR1 SGHKS and CDR2 YYEKEE come from the germline V gene (reference sequence). It was at deep level that the assay was run. Replicate PCRs for sorted subsets used approximately 220 ng DNA; this equaled 30,000 to 35,000 T cell genomes. Assay: immunoSEQ multiplex PCR; the TCRdb copy retains only in-frame clones and omits some. The sample has 2,500,000 or so clones; 85% to 95% are singletons.

What was sequenced was naive CD4+ T cells from PBMCs. Subset specified: CD45RA+ positively selected. The chain is built from TRBV5-5 and TRBJ2-2; a possible D gene is TRBD1 (6 bases). The sequence came from a man between 18 and 35 years old in good health. Some clones in this sample may be carry-over from other donors' samples. The DNA for the CDR3 is TGTGCCAGCAGCCCCCTCACAGGGAGCACCGGGGAGCTGTTTTTT. Translating gives CASSPLTGSTGELFF.